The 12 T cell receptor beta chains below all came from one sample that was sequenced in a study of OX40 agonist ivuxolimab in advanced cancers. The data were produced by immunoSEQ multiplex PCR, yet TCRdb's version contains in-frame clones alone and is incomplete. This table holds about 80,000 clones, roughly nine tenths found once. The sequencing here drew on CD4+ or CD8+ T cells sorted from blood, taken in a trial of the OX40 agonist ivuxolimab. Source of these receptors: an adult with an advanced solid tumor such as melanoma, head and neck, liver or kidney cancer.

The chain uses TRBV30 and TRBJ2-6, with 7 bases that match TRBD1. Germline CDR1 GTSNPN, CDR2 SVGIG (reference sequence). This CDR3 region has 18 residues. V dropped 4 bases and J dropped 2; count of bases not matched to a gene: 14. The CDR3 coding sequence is TGTGCCTGGAAGGGGGCCCGGGACAGTTGGGCTGGGGCCAACGTCCTGACTTTC. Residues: CAWKGARDSWAGANVLTF.

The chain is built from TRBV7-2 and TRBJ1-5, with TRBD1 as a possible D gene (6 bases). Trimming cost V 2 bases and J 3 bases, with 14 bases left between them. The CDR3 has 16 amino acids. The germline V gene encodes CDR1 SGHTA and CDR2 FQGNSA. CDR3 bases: TGTGCCAGCAGCTTACCGGGAGGGGGGTCCAATCAGCCCCAGCATTTT. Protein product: CASSLPGGGSNQPQHF.

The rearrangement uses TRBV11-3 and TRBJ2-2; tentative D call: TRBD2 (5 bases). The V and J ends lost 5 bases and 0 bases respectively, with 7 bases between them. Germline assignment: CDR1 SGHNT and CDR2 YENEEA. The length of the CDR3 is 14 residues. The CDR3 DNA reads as TGTGCCAGCAGCCCCGGGACGAACACCGGGGAGCTGTTTTTT. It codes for CASSPGTNTGELFF.

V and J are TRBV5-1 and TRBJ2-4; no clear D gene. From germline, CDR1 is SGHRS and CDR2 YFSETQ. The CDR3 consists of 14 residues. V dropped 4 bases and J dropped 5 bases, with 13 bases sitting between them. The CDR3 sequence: CASSVGASQNIQYF. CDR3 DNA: TGCGCCAGCAGCGTCGGCGCCTCGCAAAACATTCAGTACTTC.

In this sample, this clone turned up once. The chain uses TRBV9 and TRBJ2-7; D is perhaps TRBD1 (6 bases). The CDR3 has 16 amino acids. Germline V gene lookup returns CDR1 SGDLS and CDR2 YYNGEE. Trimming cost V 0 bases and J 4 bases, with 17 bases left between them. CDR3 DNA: TGTGCCAGCAGCGTAGATACAGGGTCGACCTTTTACGAGCAGTACTTC. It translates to CASSVDTGSTFYEQYF. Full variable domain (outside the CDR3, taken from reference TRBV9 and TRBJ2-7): DSGVTQTPKHLITATGQRVTLRCSPRSGDLSVYWYQQSLDQGLQFLIQYYNGEERAKGNILERFSAQQFPDLHSELNLSSLELGDSALYFCASSVDTGSTFYEQYFGPGTRLTVT.

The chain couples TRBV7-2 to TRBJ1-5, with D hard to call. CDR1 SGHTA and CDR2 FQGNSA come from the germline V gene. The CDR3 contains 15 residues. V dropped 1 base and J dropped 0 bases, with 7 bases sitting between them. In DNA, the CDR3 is TGTGCCAGCAGCTTAGGTGACACTAGCAATCAGCCCCAGCATTTT. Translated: CASSLGDTSNQPQHF.

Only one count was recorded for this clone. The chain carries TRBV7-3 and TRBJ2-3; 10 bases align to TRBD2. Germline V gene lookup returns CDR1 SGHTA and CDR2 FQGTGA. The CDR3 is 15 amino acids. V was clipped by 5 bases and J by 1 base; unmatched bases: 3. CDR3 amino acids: CASSPGTSGTDTQYF. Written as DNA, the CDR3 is TGTGCCAGCAGCCCGGGGACTAGCGGCACAGATACGCAGTATTTT.

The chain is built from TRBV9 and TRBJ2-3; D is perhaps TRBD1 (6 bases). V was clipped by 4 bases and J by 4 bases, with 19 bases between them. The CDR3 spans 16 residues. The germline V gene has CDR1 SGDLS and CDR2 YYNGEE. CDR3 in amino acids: CASSTQLGARADTQYF. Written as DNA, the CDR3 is TGTGCCAGCAGCACACAATTGGGGGCCAGGGCAGATACGCAGTATTTT.

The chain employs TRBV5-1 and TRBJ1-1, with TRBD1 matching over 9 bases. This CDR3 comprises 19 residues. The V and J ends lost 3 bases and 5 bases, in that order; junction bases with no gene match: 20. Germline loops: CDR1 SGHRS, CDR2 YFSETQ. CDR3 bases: TGCGCCAGCAGCTGGGGACCGTTGGGACAGGGTGCGAGTAGGACTGAAGCTTTCTTT. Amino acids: CASSWGPLGQGASRTEAFF. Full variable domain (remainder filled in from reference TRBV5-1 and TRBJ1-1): KAGVTQTPRYLIKTRGQQVTLSCSPISGHRSVSWYQQTPGQGLQFLFEYFSETQRNKGNFPGRFSGRQFSNSRSEMNVSTLELGDSALYLCASSWGPLGQGASRTEAFFGQGTRLTVV.

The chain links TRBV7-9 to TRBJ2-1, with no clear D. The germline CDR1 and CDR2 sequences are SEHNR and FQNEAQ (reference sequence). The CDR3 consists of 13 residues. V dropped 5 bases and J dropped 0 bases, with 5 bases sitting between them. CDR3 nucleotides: TGTGCCAGCAGCCAGAGCTCCTACAATGAGCAGTTCTTC. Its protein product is CASSQSSYNEQFF. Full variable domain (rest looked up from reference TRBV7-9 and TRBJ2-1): DTGVSQNPRHKITKRGQNVTFRCDPISEHNRLYWYRQTLGQGPEFLTYFQNEAQLEKSRLLSDRFSAERPKGSFSTLEIQRTEQGDSAMYLCASSQSSYNEQFFGPGTRLTVL.

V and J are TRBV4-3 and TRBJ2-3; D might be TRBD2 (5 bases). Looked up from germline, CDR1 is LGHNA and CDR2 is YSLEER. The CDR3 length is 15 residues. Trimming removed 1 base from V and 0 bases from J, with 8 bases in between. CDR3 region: CASSQVASSTDTQYF. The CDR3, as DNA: TGCGCCAGCAGCCAAGTAGCGAGTAGCACAGATACGCAGTATTTT.

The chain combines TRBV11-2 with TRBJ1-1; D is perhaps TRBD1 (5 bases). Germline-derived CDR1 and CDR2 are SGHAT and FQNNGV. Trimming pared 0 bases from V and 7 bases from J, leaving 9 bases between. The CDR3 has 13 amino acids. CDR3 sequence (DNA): TGTGCCAGCAGCTTAGATGGAAGGGGTGAAGCTTTCTTT. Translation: CASSLDGRGEAFF.